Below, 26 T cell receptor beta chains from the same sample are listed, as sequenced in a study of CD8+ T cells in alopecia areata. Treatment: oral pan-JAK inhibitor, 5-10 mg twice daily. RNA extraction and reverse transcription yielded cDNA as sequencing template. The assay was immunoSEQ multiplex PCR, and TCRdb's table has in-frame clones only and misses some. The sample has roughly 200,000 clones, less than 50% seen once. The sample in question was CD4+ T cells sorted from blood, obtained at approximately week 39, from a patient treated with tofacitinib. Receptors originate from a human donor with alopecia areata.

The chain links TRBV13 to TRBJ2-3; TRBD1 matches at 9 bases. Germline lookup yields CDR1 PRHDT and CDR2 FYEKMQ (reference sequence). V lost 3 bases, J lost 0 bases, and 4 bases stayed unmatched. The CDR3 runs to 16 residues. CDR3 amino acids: CASSFGDRDSTDTQYF. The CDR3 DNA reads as TGTGCCAGCAGCTTCGGGGACAGGGACAGCACAGATACGCAGTATTTT. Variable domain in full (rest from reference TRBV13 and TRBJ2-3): AAGVIQSPRHLIKEKRETATLKCYPIPRHDTVYWYQQGPGQDPQFLISFYEKMQSDKGSIPDRFSAQQFSDYHSELNMSSLELGDSALYFCASSFGDRDSTDTQYFGPGTRLTVL.

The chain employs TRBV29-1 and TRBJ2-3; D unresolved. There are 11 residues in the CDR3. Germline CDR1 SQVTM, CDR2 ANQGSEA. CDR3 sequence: CCAGPADTQYF. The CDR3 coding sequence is TGCTGCGCTGGGCCGGCAGATACGCAGTATTTT.

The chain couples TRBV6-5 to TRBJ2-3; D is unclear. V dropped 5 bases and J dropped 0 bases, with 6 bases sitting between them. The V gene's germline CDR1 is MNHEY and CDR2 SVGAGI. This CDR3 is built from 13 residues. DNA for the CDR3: TGTGCCAGCAGTGCTTATAGCACAGATACGCAGTATTTT. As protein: CASSAYSTDTQYF.

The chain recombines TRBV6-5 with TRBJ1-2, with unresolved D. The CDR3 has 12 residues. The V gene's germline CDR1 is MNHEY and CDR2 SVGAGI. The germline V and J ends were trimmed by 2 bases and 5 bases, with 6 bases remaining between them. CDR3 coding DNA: TGTGCCAGCAGTTACGGACTTTATGGCTACACCTTC. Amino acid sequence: CASSYGLYGYTF.

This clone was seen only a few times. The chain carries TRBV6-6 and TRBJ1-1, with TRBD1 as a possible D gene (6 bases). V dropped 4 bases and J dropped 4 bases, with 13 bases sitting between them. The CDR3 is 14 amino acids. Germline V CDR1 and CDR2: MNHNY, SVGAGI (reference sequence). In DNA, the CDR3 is TGTGCCAGCAGTTCTCAGACAGGAGGCACTGAAGCTTTCTTT. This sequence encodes CASSSQTGGTEAFF.

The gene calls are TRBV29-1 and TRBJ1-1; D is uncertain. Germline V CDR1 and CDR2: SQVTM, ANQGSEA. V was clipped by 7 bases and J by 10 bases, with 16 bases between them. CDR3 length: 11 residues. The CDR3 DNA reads TGCAGCGCCGACCGGGCCCAAGCAGCTTTCTTT. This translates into CSADRAQAAFF.

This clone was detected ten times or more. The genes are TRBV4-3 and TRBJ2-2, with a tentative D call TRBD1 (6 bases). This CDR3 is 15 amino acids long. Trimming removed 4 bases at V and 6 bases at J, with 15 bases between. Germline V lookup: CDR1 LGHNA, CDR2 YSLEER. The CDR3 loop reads CASSRNRAVPGELFF. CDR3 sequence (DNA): TGCGCCAGCAGCCGAAACAGGGCCGTACCCGGGGAGCTGTTTTTT.

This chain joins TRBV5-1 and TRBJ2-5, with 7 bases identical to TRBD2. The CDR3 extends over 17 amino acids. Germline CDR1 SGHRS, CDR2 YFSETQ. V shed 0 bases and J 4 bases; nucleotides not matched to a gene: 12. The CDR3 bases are TGCGCCAGCAGCTTGGCCCGAGGGAGGGCGGCTCGAGAGACCCAGTACTTC. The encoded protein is CASSLARGRAARETQYF.

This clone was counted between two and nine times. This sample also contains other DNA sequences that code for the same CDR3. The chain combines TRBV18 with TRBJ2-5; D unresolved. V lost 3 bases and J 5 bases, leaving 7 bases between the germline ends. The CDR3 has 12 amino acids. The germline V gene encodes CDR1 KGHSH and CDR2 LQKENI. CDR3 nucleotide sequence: TGTGCCAGCTCACCCTCCCGGGAGACCCAGTACTTC. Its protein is CASSPSRETQYF.

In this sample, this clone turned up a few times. The CDR3 DNA sequence: TGTGCCAGCAGAGGGGGCGGCACAGGGACGTCGAAGGCTTTCTTT. Protein sequence: CASRGGGTGTSKAFF. The chain couples TRBV6-1 to TRBJ1-1; TRBD1 matches 7 bases. The length of the CDR3 is 15 residues. V gave up 6 bases and J gave up 11 bases; unmatched junction bases: 18. Germline V gene data show CDR1 as MNHNS and CDR2 as SASEGT.

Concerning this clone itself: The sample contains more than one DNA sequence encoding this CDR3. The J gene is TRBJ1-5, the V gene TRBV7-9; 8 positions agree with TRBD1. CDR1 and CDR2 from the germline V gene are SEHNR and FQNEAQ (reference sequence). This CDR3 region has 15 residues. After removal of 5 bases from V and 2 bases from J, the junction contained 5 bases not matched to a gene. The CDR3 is CASSPQGAGNQPQHF. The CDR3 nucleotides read TGTGCCAGCAGCCCCCAGGGGGCCGGCAATCAGCCCCAGCATTTT.

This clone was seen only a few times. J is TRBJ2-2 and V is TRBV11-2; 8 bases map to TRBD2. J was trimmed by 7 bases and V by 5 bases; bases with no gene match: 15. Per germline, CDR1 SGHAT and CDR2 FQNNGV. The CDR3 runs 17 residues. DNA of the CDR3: TGTGCCAGCAGCCGGGGGGGCACCCGGGGGCTCGGCGGGGAGCTGTTTTTT. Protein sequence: CASSRGGTRGLGGELFF. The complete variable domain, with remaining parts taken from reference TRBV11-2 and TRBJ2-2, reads EAGVAQSPRYKIIEKRQSVAFWCNPISGHATLYWYQQILGQGPKLLIQFQNNGVVDDSQLPKDRFSAERLKGVDSTLKIQPAKLEDSAVYLCASSRGGTRGLGGELFFGEGSRLTVL.

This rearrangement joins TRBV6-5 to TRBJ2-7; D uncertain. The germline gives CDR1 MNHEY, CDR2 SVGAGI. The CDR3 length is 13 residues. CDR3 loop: CATSRTVSYEQYF. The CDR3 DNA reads TGTGCGACCAGCCGCACAGTCTCCTACGAGCAGTACTTC.

Here the CDR3 reads CASSLADDRVSTGELFF. The CDR3 region has the DNA TGTGCCAGCAGCTTAGCCGACGACAGGGTCAGTACCGGGGAGCTGTTTTTT. The J gene is TRBJ2-2, the V gene TRBV7-2; 7 bases are a match to TRBD1. CDR3 length: 17 residues. Germline assignment: CDR1 SGHTA and CDR2 FQGNSA. With 0 bases clipped from V and 5 bases from J, the junction kept 9 bases outside the gene matches.

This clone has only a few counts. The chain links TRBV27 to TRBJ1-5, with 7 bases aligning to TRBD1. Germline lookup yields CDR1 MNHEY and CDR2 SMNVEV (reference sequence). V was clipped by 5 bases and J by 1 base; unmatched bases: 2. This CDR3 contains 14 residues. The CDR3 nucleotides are TGTGCCAGCAGTGGGGGACAGAGCAATCAGCCCCAGCATTTT. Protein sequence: CASSGGQSNQPQHF.

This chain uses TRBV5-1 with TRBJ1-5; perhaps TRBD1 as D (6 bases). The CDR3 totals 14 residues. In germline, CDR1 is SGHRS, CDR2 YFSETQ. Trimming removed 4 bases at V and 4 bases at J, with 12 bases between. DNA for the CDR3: TGCGCCAGCAGCCCGGGGGGCGGAAATCAGCCCCAGCATTTT. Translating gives CASSPGGGNQPQHF.

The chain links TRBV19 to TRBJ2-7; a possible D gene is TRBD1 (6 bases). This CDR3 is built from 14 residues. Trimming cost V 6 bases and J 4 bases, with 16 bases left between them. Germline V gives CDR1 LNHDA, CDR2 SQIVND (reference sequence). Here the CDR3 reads CASSPTGREYEQYF. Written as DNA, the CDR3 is TGTGCCAGTAGCCCGACAGGAAGAGAGTACGAGCAGTACTTC.

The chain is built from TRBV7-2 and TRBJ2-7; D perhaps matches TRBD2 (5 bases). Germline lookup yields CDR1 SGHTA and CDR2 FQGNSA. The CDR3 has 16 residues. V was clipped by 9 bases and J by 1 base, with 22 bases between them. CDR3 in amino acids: CARGGLPPPESYEQYF. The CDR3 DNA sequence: TGTGCCAGAGGAGGCTTACCCCCTCCAGAGTCCTACGAGCAGTACTTC.

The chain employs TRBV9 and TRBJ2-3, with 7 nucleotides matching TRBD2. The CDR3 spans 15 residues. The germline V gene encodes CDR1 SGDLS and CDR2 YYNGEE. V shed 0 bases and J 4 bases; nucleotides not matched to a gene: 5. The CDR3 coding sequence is TGTGCCAGCAGCGTAGTGGGGCGGGAGCCAGATACGCAGTATTTT. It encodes CASSVVGREPDTQYF.

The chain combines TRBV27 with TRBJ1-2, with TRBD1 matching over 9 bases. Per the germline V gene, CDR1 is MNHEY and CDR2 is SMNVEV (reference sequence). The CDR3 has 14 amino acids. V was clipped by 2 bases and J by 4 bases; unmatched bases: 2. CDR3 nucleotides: TGTGCCAGCAGTTTAATGGACAGGGGCTATGGCTACACCTTC. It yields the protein CASSLMDRGYGYTF.

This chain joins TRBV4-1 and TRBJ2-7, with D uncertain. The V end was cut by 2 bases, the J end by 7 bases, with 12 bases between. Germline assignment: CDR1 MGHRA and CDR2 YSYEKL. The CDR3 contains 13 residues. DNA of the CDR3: TGCGCCAGCAGCCAATGGCCCCCACGTGAGCAGTACTTC. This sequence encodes CASSQWPPREQYF.

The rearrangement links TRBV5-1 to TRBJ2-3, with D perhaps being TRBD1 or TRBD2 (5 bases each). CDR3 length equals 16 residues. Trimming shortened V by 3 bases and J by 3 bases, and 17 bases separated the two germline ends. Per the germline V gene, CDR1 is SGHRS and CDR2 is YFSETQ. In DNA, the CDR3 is TGCGCCAGCAGCTCACGACGAGGGGCTGGGACAGATACGCAGTATTTT. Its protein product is CASSSRRGAGTDTQYF.

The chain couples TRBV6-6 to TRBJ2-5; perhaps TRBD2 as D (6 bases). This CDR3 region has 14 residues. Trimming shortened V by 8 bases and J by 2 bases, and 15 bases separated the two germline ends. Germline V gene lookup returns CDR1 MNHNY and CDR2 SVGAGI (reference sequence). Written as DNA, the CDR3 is TGTGCCAGCGTCGGGACTGCGTTACAAGAGACCCAGTACTTC. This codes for CASVGTALQETQYF.

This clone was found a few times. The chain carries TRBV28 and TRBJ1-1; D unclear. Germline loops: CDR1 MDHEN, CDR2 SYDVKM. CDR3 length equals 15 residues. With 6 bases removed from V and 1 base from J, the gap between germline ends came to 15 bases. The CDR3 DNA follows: TGTGCCAGCAGCACCCAAGGTACTCCGAACACTGAAGCTTTCTTT. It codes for CASSTQGTPNTEAFF.

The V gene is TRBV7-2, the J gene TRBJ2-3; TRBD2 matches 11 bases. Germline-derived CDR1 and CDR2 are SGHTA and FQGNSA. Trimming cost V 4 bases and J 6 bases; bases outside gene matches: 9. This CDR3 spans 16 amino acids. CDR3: CASSSTPSGGWDTQYF. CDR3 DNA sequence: TGTGCCAGCAGCTCCACGCCTAGCGGGGGGTGGGATACGCAGTATTTT. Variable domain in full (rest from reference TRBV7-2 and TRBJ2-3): GAGVSQSPSNKVTEKGKDVELRCDPISGHTALYWYRQSLGQGLEFLIYFQGNSAPDKSGLPSDRFSAERTGGSVSTLTIQRTQQEDSAVYLCASSSTPSGGWDTQYFGPGTRLTVL.

The CDR3 nucleotides read TGTGCCAGCAGCCTCGAGATAACAGGGAGAGCTTTCTTT. It specifies CASSLEITGRAFF. The V call is TRBV6-6, the J call TRBJ1-1, with D perhaps matching TRBD1 (6 bases). The V end was cut by 6 bases, the J end by 10 bases, with 18 bases between. The germline gives CDR1 MNHNY, CDR2 SVGAGI (reference sequence). This CDR3 has 13 residues.